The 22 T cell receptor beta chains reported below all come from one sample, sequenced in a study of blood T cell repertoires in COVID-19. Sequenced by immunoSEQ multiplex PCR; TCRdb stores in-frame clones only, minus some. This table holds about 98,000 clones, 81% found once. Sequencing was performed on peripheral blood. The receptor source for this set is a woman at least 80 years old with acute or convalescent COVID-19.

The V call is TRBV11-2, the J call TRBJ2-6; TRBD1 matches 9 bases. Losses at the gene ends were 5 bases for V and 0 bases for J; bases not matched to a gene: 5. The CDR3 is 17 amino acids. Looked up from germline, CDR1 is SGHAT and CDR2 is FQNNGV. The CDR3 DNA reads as TGTGCCAGCAGCAAACCGGGACAGGGCTCTGGGGCCAACGTCCTGACTTTC. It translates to CASSKPGQGSGANVLTF. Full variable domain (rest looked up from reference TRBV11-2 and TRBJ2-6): EAGVAQSPRYKIIEKRQSVAFWCNPISGHATLYWYQQILGQGPKLLIQFQNNGVVDDSQLPKDRFSAERLKGVDSTLKIQPAKLEDSAVYLCASSKPGQGSGANVLTFGAGSRLTVL.

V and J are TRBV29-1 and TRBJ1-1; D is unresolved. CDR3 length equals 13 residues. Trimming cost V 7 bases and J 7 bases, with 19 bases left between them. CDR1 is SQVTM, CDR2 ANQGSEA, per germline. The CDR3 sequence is CSGRETTNSEAFF. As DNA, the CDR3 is TGCAGCGGACGAGAGACTACGAATAGTGAAGCTTTCTTT.

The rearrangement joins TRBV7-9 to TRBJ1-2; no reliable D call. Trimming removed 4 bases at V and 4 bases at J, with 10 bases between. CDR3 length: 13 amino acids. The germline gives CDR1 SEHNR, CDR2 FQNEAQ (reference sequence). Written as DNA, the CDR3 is TGTGCCAGCAGCTCCCTAAACAGCTATGGCTACACCTTC. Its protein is CASSSLNSYGYTF.

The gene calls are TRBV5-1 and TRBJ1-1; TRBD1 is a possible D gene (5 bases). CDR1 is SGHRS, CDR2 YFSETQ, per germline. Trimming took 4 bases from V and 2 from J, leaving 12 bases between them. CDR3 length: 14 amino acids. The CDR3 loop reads CASSNRDFNTEAFF. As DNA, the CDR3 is TGCGCCAGCAGCAACCGGGACTTTAACACTGAAGCTTTCTTT.

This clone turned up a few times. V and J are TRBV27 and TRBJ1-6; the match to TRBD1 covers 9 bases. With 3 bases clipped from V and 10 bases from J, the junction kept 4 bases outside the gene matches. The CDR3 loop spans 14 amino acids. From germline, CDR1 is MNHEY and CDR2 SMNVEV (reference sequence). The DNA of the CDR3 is TGTGCCAGCAGTTTCGGGACAGGGAGGTCACCCCTCCACTTT. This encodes CASSFGTGRSPLHF.

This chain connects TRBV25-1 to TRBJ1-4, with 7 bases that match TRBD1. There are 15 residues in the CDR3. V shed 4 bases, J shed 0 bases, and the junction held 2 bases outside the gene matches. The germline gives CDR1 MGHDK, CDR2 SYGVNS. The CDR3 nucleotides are TGTGCCAGCAGTGCGGGGACAGCAACTAATGAAAAACTGTTTTTT. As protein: CASSAGTATNEKLFF.

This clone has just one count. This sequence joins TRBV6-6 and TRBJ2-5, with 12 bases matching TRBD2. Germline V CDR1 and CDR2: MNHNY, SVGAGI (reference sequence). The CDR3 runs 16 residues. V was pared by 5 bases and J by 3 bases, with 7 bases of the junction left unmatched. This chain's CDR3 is CASSLTSGGLKETQYF. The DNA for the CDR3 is TGTGCCAGCAGTCTGACTAGCGGGGGCCTAAAAGAGACCCAGTACTTC.

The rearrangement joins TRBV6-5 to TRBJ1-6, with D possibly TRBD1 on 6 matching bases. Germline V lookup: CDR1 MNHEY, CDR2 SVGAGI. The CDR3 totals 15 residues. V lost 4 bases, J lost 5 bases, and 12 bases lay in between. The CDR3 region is CASSSLGAHNSPLHF. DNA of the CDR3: TGTGCCAGCAGTTCTCTGGGGGCACATAATTCACCCCTCCACTTT.

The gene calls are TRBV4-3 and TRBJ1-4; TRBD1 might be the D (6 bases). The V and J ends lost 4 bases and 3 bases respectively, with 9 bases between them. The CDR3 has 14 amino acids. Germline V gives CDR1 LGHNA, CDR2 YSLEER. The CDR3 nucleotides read TGCGCCAGCAGCCCTGGACAGCCTAATGAAAAACTGTTTTTT. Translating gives CASSPGQPNEKLFF.

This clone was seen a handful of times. CDR3 in DNA: TGCGCCAGCAGCCAAGACGATGCGGCGTCCGGCAAACTGTTTTTT. This translates into CASSQDDAASGKLFF. This chain uses TRBV4-3 with TRBJ1-4; D unclear. V was pared by 0 bases and J by 11 bases, with 16 bases between. The CDR3 sequence is 15 residues long. Germline V gives CDR1 LGHNA, CDR2 YSLEER.

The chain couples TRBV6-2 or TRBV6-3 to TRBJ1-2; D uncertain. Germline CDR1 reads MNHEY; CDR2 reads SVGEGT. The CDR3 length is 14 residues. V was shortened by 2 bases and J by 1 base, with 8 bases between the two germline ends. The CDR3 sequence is CASSYGGNNYGYTF. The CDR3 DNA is TGTGCCAGCAGTTACGGAGGGAATAACTATGGCTACACCTTC.

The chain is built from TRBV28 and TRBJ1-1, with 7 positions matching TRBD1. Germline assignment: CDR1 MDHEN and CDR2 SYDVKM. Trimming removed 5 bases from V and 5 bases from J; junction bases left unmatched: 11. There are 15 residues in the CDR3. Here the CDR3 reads CASSRDSGAGTEAFF. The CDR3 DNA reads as TGTGCCAGCAGTCGGGACAGCGGCGCGGGTACTGAAGCTTTCTTT.

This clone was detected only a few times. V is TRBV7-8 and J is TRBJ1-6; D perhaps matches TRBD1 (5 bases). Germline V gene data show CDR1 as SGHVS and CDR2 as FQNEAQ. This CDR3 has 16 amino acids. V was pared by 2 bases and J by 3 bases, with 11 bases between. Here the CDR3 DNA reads TGTGCCAGCAGCTTAAGGCGACAGCGCTATAATTCACCCCTCCACTTT. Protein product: CASSLRRQRYNSPLHF.

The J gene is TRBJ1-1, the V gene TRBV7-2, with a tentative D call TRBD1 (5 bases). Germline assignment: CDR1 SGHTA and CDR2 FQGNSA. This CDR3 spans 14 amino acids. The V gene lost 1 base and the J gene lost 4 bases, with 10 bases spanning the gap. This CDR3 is CASSLVWGGTEAFF. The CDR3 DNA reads TGTGCCAGCAGCTTAGTTTGGGGGGGCACTGAAGCTTTCTTT.

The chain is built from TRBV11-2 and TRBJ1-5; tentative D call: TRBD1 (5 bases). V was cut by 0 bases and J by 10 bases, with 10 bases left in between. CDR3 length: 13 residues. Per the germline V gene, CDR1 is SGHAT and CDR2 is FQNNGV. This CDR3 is CASSLERGSPQHF. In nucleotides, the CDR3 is TGTGCCAGCAGCTTAGAAAGGGGCAGTCCCCAGCATTTT.

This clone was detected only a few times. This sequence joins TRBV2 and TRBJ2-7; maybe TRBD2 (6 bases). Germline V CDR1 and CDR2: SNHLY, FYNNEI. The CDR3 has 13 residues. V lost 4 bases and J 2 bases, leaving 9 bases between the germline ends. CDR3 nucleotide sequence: TGTGCCAGCAGTGCCCTAGCGCCCTACGAGCAGTACTTC. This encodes CASSALAPYEQYF.

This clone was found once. CDR3 sequence reads: CASRESGTHNEKLFF. CDR3 coding DNA: TGCGCCAGCAGGGAATCCGGGACTCATAATGAAAAACTGTTTTTT. The chain recombines TRBV5-1 with TRBJ1-4, with a weak D call TRBD1 (5 bases). V lost 5 bases and J 4 bases, leaving 15 bases between the germline ends. The CDR3 is made up of 15 amino acids. The germline V gene encodes CDR1 SGHRS and CDR2 YFSETQ.

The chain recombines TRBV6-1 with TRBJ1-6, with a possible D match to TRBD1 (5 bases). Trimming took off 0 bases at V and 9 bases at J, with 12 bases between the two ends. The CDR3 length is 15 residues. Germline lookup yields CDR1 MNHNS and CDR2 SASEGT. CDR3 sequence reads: CASSEAAGWGSPLHF. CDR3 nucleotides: TGTGCCAGCAGTGAAGCAGCAGGGTGGGGTTCACCCCTCCACTTT.

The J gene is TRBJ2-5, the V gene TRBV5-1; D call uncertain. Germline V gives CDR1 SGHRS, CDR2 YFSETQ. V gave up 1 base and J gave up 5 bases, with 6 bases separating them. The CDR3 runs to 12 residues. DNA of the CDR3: TGCGCCAGCAGCTTGCCTAGGGAGACCCAGTACTTC. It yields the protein CASSLPRETQYF.

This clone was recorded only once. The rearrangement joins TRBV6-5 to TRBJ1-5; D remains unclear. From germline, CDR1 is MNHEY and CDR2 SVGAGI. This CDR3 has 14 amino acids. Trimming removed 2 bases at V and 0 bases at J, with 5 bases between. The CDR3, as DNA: TGTGCCAGCAGTTACGGGCGTAGCAATCAGCCCCAGCATTTT. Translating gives CASSYGRSNQPQHF.

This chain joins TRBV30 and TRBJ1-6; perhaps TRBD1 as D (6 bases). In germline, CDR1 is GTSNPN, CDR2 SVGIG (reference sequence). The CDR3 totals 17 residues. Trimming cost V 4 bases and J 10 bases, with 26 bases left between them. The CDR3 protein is CAWKRTVLPNLGSPLHF. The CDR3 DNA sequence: TGTGCCTGGAAGCGGACAGTTCTGCCAAATTTGGGGTCACCCCTCCACTTT.

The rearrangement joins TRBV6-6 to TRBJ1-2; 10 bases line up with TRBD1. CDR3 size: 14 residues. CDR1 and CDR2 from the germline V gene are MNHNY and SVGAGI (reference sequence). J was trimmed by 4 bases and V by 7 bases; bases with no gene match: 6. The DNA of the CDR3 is TGTGCCAGCAACAGAGGACAGGGGGGCTATGGCTACACCTTC. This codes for CASNRGQGGYGYTF.